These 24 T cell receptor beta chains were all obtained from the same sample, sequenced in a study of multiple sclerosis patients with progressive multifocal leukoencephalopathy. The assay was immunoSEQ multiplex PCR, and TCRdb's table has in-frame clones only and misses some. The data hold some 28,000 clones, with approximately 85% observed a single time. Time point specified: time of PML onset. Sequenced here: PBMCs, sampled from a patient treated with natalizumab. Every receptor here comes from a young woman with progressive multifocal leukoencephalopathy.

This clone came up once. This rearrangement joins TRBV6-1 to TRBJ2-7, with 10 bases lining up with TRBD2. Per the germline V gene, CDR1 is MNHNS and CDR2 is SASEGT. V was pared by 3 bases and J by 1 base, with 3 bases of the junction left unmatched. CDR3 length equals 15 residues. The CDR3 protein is CASSDLAGDSYEQYF. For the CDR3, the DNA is TGTGCCAGCAGTGACCTAGCGGGGGATTCCTACGAGCAGTACTTC.

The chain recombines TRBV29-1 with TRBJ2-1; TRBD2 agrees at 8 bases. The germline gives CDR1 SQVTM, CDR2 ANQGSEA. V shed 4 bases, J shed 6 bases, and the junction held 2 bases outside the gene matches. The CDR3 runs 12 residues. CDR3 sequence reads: CSVGTSGNEQFF. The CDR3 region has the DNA TGCAGCGTTGGAACTAGCGGCAATGAGCAGTTCTTC.

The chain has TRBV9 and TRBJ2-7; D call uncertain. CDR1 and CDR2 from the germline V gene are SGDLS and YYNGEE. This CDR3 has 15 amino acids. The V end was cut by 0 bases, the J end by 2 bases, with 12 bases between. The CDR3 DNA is TGTGCCAGCAGCGTAGCCTCAGGAATCCCCTACGAGCAGTACTTC. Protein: CASSVASGIPYEQYF. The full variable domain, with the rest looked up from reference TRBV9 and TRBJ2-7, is DSGVTQTPKHLITATGQRVTLRCSPRSGDLSVYWYQQSLDQGLQFLIQYYNGEERAKGNILERFSAQQFPDLHSELNLSSLELGDSALYFCASSVASGIPYEQYFGPGTRLTVT.

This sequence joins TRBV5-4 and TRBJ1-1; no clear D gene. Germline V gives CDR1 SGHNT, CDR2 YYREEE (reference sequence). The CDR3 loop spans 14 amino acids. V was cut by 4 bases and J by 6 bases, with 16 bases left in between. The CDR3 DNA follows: TGTGCCAGCAGCCAATCTCAGAGCCACTCTGAAGCTTTCTTT. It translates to CASSQSQSHSEAFF.

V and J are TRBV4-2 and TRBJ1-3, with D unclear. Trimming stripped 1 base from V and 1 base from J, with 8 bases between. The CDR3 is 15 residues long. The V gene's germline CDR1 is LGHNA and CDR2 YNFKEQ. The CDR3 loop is CASSQGSGSGNTIYF. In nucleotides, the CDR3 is TGTGCCAGCAGCCAAGGGTCCGGGTCTGGAAACACCATATATTTT.

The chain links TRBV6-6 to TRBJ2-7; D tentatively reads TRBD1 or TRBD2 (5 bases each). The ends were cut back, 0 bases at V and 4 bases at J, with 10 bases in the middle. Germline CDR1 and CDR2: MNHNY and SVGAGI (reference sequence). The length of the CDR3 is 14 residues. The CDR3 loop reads CASSYSEGIYEQYF. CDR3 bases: TGTGCCAGCAGTTACTCCGAGGGGATTTACGAGCAGTACTTC.

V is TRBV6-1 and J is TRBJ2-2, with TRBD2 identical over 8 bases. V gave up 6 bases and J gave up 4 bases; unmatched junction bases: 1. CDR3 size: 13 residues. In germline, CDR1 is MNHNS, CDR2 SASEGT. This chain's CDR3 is CASRGTSTGELFF. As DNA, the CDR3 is TGTGCCAGCAGGGGGACTAGCACCGGGGAGCTGTTTTTT.

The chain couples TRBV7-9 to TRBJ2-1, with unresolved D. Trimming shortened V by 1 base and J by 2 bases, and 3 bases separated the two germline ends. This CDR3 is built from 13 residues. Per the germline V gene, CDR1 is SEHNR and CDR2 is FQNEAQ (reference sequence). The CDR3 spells CASSLDPYNEQFF. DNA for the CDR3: TGTGCCAGCAGCTTAGATCCCTACAATGAGCAGTTCTTC.

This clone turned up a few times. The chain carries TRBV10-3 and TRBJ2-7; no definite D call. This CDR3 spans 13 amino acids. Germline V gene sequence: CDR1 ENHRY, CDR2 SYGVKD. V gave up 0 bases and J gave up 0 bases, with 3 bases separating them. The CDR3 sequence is CAISESDSYEQYF. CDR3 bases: TGTGCCATCAGTGAGTCGGACTCCTACGAGCAGTACTTC.

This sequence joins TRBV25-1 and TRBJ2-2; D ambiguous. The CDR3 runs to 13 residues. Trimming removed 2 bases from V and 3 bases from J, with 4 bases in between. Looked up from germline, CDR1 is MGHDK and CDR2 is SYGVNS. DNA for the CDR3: TGTGCCAGCAGTGAAGGGCACACCGGGGAGCTGTTTTTT. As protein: CASSEGHTGELFF.

This CDR3 is CASSQTSDYGYTF. The CDR3 DNA reads as TGTGCCAGCAGCCAGACCTCGGACTATGGCTACACCTTC. The chain employs TRBV11-1 and TRBJ1-2; D ambiguous. The CDR3 length is 13 residues. V gave up 5 bases and J gave up 3 bases, with 10 bases separating them. Germline loops: CDR1 SGHAT, CDR2 FQDESV (reference sequence).

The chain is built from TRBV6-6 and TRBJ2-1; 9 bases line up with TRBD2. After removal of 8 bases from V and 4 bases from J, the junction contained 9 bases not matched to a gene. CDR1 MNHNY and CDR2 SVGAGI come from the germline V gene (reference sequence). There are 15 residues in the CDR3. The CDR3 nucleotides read TGTGCCAGCGGACAATTTAGCGGGAGTTACAATGAGCAGTTCTTC. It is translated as CASGQFSGSYNEQFF.

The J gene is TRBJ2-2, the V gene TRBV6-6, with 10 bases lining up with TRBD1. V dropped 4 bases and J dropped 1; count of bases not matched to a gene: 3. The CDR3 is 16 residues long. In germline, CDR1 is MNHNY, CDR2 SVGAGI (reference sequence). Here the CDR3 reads CASSSGDRGNTGELFF. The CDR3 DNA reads TGTGCCAGCAGTTCCGGGGACAGGGGGAACACCGGGGAGCTGTTTTTT.

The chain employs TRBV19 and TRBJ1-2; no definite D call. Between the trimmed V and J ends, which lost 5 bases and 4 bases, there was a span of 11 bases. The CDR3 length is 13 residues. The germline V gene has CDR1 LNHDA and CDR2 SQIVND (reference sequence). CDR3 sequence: CASSVGSSYGYTF. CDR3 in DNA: TGTGCCAGTAGTGTGGGGAGTAGCTATGGCTACACCTTC.

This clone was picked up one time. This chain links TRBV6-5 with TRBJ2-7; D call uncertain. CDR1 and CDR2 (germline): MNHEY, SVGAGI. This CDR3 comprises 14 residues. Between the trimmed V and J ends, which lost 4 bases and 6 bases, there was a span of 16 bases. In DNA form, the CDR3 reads TGTGCCAGCAGTTCGCTCGCCGCCGCCTCCGAGCAGTACTTC. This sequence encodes CASSSLAAASEQYF.

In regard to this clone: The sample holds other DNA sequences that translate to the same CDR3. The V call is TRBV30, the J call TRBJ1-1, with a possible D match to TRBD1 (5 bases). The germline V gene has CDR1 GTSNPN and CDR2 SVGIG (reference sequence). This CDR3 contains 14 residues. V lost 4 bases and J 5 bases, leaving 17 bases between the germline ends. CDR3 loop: CAWIPGRSWTEAFF. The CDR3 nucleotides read TGTGCCTGGATCCCGGGGCGGTCCTGGACTGAAGCTTTCTTT.

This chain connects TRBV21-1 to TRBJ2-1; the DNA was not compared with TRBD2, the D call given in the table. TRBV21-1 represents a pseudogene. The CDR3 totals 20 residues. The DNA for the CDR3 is TGTGCCAGCACCAAGGGTGGCATGGGGCTAGCGGGATTTTACTACAATGAGCAGTTCTTC. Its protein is CASTKGGMGLAGFYYNEQFF.

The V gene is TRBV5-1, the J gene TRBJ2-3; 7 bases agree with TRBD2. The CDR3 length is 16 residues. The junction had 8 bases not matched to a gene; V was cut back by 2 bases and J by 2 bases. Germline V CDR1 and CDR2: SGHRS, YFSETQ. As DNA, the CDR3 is TGCGCCAGCAGCTTTACTTCTAGCGGTAACACAGATACGCAGTATTTT. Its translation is CASSFTSSGNTDTQYF.

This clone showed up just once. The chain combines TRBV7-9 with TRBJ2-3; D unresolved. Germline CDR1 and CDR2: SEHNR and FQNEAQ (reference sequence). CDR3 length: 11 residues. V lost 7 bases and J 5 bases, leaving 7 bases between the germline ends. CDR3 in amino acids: CASTSVDTQYF. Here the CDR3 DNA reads TGTGCCAGCACCTCGGTAGATACGCAGTATTTT. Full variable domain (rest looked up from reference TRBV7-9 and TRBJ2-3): DTGVSQNPRHKITKRGQNVTFRCDPISEHNRLYWYRQTLGQGPEFLTYFQNEAQLEKSRLLSDRFSAERPKGSFSTLEIQRTEQGDSAMYLCASTSVDTQYFGPGTRLTVL.

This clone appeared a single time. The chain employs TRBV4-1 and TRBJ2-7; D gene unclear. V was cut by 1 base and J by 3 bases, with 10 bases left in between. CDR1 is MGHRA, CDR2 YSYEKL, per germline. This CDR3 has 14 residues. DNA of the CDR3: TGCGCCAGCAGCCAAGGCGAGAGAAACTACGAGCAGTACTTC. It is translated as CASSQGERNYEQYF.

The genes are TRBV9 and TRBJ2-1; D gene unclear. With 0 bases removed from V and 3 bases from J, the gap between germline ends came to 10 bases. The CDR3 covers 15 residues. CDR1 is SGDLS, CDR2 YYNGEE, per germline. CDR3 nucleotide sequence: TGTGCCAGCAGCGTAGCATCTAGGGACTACAATGAGCAGTTCTTC. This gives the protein CASSVASRDYNEQFF. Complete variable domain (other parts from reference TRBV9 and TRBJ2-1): DSGVTQTPKHLITATGQRVTLRCSPRSGDLSVYWYQQSLDQGLQFLIQYYNGEERAKGNILERFSAQQFPDLHSELNLSSLELGDSALYFCASSVASRDYNEQFFGPGTRLTVL.

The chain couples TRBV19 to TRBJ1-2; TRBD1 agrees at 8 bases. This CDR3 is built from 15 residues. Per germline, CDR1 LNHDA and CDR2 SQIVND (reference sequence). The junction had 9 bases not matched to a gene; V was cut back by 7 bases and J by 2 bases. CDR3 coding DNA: TGTGCCAGTATGGACAGGGCGAGGCTCAACTATGGCTACACCTTC. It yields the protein CASMDRARLNYGYTF.

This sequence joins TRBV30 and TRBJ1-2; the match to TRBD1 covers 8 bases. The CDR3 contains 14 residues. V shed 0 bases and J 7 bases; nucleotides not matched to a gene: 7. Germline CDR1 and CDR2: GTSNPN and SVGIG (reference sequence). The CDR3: CAWSVQDRVGGYTF. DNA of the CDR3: TGTGCCTGGAGTGTACAGGACAGGGTCGGTGGCTACACCTTC. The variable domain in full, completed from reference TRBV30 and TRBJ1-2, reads SQTIHQWPATLVQPVGSPLSLECTVEGTSNPNLYWYRQAAGRGLQLLFYSVGIGQISSEVPQNLSASRPQDRQFILSSKKLLLSDSGFYLCAWSVQDRVGGYTFGSGTRLTVV.

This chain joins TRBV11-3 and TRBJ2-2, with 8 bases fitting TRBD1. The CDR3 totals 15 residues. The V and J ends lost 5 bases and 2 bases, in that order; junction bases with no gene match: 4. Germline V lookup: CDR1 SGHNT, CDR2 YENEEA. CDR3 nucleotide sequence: TGTGCCAGCAGCGCGGGACAGGCCAACACCGGGGAGCTGTTTTTT. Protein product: CASSAGQANTGELFF.